The next 3 T cell receptor beta chains were all read from a single sample in a study of blood T cell repertoires in COVID-19. Here immunoSEQ multiplex PCR was the method, and the copy in TCRdb shows in-frame clones only, minus some. The table lists 400,000 to 550,000 clones, nearly 90% of them singletons. Sequenced material: PBMCs or T cells enriched from blood (not recorded which). All receptors come from a woman younger than 35 with acute COVID-19.

This clone was seen a few times. The chain joins TRBV6-2 or TRBV6-3 to TRBJ2-5; D is uncertain. Germline V lookup: CDR1 MNHEY, CDR2 SVGEGT. CDR3 length: 13 residues. V dropped 4 bases and J dropped 9 bases, with 15 bases sitting between them. In DNA form, the CDR3 reads TGTGCCAGCAGTTCCTCAGTAGAGAAAGCCCAGTACTTC. It is translated as CASSSSVEKAQYF.

The J gene is TRBJ1-2, the V gene TRBV5-5, with D unclear. Trimming stripped 0 bases from V and 6 bases from J, with 15 bases between. CDR1 is SGHKS, CDR2 YYEKEE, per germline (reference sequence). The CDR3 totals 15 residues. CDR3: CASSLESALLNGYTF. CDR3 bases: TGTGCCAGCAGCTTGGAGAGCGCCTTATTAAATGGCTACACCTTC.

The rearrangement joins TRBV28 to TRBJ1-4; no firm D call. The length of the CDR3 is 13 residues. Germline CDR1 reads MDHEN; CDR2 reads SYDVKM. The ends were cut back, 7 bases at V and 11 bases at J, with 17 bases in the middle. CDR3 in amino acids: CASTSGDSWKLFF. DNA for the CDR3: TGTGCCAGCACTTCCGGGGATTCGTGGAAACTGTTTTTT. Together with reference TRBV28 and TRBJ1-4, the CDR3 gives the full variable domain: DVKVTQSSRYLVKRTGEKVFLECVQDMDHENMFWYRQDPGLGLRLIYFSYDVKMKEKGDIPEGYSVSREKKERFSLILESASTNQTSMYLCASTSGDSWKLFFGSGTQLSVL.